Listed below are T cell receptor beta chains from one sample, sequenced in a study of T cells in Graves' hyperthyroidism and ophthalmopathy. One entry per CDR3 protein, called by TCRdb with MiXCR from the multiplex PCR reads. The table shows 370,000 or so distinct CDR3 sequences, with around 14% occurring only once. Sequencing input: blood. The source of these receptors is a woman between 18 and 29 years old with Graves' hyperthyroidism that later progressed to Graves' ophthalmopathy. Both conserved end residues are part of each CDR3. The D gene is left open where the match is weak. Only some rows state a clone size, as once, few, many or a class for expanded clones.

J gene,D gene,V gene,clone size,CDR3 DNA,CDR3 protein
TRBJ1-1,-,TRBV2,many,TGTGCCAGCAGTGAAGCTCGGCACAGGGTTATGAACACTGAAGCTTTCTTT,CASSEARHRVMNTEAFF
TRBJ2-2,-,TRBV4-1,-,TGCGCCAGCAGCCAAGATCCGACGTCCCCCGGGGAGCTGTTTTTT,CASSQDPTSPGELFF
TRBJ2-5,-,TRBV24-1,many,TGTGCCACCAGTGATGTCAGGGGGGTTGAGACCCAGTACTTC,CATSDVRGVETQYF
TRBJ2-7,TRBD1,TRBV9,-,TGTGCCAGCAGCGTAGACGTTAGACAGGGATGGAGCGAGCAGTACTTC,CASSVDVRQGWSEQYF
TRBJ2-2,TRBD2,TRBV28,few,TGTGCCAGCACCAAGGGGGCGGGAGGGCCTCGGGGCACCGGGGAGCTGTTTTTT,CASTKGAGGPRGTGELFF
TRBJ1-5,-,TRBV19,-,TGTGCCAGTACGTGGGCAGGTACCCGAAGCAATCAGCCCCAGCATTTT,CASTWAGTRSNQPQHF
TRBJ1-4,-,TRBV10-3,few,TGTGCCACCTATGACGGACCTAATGAAAAACTGTTTTTT,CATYDGPNEKLFF
TRBJ2-1,-,TRBV18,-,TGTGCCAGCTCACCTGGACGGGAGAGGTGGTATGAGCAGTTCTTC,CASSPGRERWYEQFF
TRBJ1-1,-,TRBV28,many,TGTGCCAGCAGTTTAGCGGGGCCCACTGAAGCTTTCTTT,CASSLAGPTEAFF
TRBJ1-2,TRBD1,TRBV6-1,-,TGTGCCAGCAGGACCGGGACAGGGAGGCTTAACTATGGCTACACCTTC,CASRTGTGRLNYGYTF
TRBJ1-4,-,TRBV20-1,few,TGCAGTGCTAGTACTCAGGCTAATGAAAAACTGTTTTTT,CSASTQANEKLFF
TRBJ2-7,TRBD2,TRBV6-5,many,TGTGCCAGCAGTTACTCGCCCCAGCGGGAGTCGGACGAGCAGTACTTC,CASSYSPQRESDEQYF
TRBJ1-1,TRBD1,TRBV2,many,TGTGCCAGCGCCAGTACAGGGGTCCTGGACCTGAACACTGAAGCTTTCTTT,CASASTGVLDLNTEAFF
TRBJ2-1,-,TRBV2,many,TGTGCCAGCGAGGGCACGGGTGAGCAGTTCTTC,CASEGTGEQFF
TRBJ2-2,TRBD2,TRBV19,-,TGTGCCAGTAGTGTACTAGCGGGAGCCACCGGGGAGCTGTTTTTT,CASSVLAGATGELFF
TRBJ2-3,-,TRBV27,-,TGTGCCAGCAGTGGACGACTCATATCCACAGATACGCAGTATTTT,CASSGRLISTDTQYF
TRBJ2-1,TRBD2,TRBV12-5,-,TGTGCTAGTGGTTTGGAGGCGACTAGCGTCGGTTTTATTTCCTACAATGAGCAGTTCTTC,CASGLEATSVGFISYNEQFF
TRBJ2-5,-,TRBV6-1,-,TGTGCCAGCAGCCCTTTACACAAAGAGACCCAGTACTTC,CASSPLHKETQYF
TRBJ2-1,-,TRBV12-3/TRBV12-4,many,TGTGCCAGCAGACTTGGGAGTTCCTACAATGAGCAGTTCTTC,CASRLGSSYNEQFF
TRBJ2-7,-,TRBV6-1,-,TGTGCCAGCAGTGAAGCGTTCCTCGGGGACGAGCAGTACTTC,CASSEAFLGDEQYF
TRBJ1-5,-,TRBV19,-,TGTGCCAGTGGGAAACAGGGTTTGGCTTATAGCAATCAGCCCCAGCATTTT,CASGKQGLAYSNQPQHF
TRBJ1-4,TRBD1,TRBV6-1,few,TGTGCCAGCAGCCCTTCACAGGGGGCCTTGATTGAAAAACTGTTTTTT,CASSPSQGALIEKLFF
TRBJ2-2,-,TRBV28,many,TGTGCCAGCAGTTTTCCCTTAGGGGAGCTGTTTTTT,CASSFPLGELFF
TRBJ2-5,TRBD1,TRBV11-2,-,TGTGCCAGCAGCTTATTTTTCAGGGGGCAGGAGACCCAGTACTTC,CASSLFFRGQETQYF
TRBJ2-7,-,TRBV6-2/TRBV6-3,-,TGTGCCAGCAGTTGGCTCTACGATCAGTACTTC,CASSWLYDQYF
TRBJ2-1,-,TRBV5-8,many,TGTGCCAGCAGCTTGAGGCCAGGGAGGAGGGACTACAATGAGCAGTTCTTC,CASSLRPGRRDYNEQFF
TRBJ2-2,TRBD1,TRBV6-2/TRBV6-3,-,TGTGCCAGCAGTTACCTGGGACAGGGGGCCGGGGAGCTGTTTTTT,CASSYLGQGAGELFF
TRBJ2-7,TRBD2,TRBV5-5,few,TGTGCCAGCAGCTTATCTAGCGGGCCATCCTACGAGCAGTACTTC,CASSLSSGPSYEQYF
TRBJ2-7,-,TRBV27,many,TGTGCCAGCAGTTTAAGGGGTGTGAGAGACAGAGCCTACGAGCAGTACTTC,CASSLRGVRDRAYEQYF
TRBJ2-3,-,TRBV3-2,many,TGTGCCAGCAGCCCTTGGACTAGCGCCCATACAGATACGCAGTATTTT,CASSPWTSAHTDTQYF
TRBJ1-2,-,TRBV5-4,few,TGTGCCAGCAGCCCGACAGCCTCATTCTCTAACTATGGCTACACCTTC,CASSPTASFSNYGYTF
TRBJ1-5,-,TRBV20-1,many,TGCAGTGCTAGAGATATGGACAGAAATCAGCCCCAGCATTTT,CSARDMDRNQPQHF
TRBJ1-1,-,TRBV6-1,many,TGTGCCAGCAGGCAAACCCCAATCACTGAAGCTTTCTTT,CASRQTPITEAFF
TRBJ2-1,TRBD2,TRBV7-6,-,TGTGCCAGCAGCGCCAGGGTAGCGGGAGGGCCGTTCAATGAGCAGTTCTTC,CASSARVAGGPFNEQFF
TRBJ1-1,-,TRBV28,many,TGTGCCACCACGACAGTCATGAACACTGAAGCTTTCTTT,CATTTVMNTEAFF
TRBJ2-5,-,TRBV19,-,TGTGCCAGTAGTTTGGTGGAGAAAGAGACCCAGTACTTC,CASSLVEKETQYF
TRBJ1-2,-,TRBV30,many,TGTGCCTGGAGTGTACAGCCCGCTAACTATGGCTACACCTTC,CAWSVQPANYGYTF
TRBJ2-5,TRBD1,TRBV11-3,-,TGTGCCAGCAGCTGGGGGACAGGGGTCGTAGAGACCCAGTACTTC,CASSWGTGVVETQYF
TRBJ2-7,-,TRBV24-1,-,TGTGCCACCAGTGATTCCAAGACCGGGACGGGGTACGAGCAGTACTTC,CATSDSKTGTGYEQYF
TRBJ2-5,-,TRBV14,few,TGTGCCAGCAGCCAAACCACCCTGGACGGAGTCCTACTACAAGAGACCCAGTACTTC,CASSQTTLDGVLLQETQYF
TRBJ1-2,-,TRBV28,many,TGTGCCAGCAGTTCCCCCAGAAGGGCCCGCTATGGCTACACCTTC,CASSSPRRARYGYTF
TRBJ2-3,-,TRBV7-9,-,TGTGCCAGCAGCTTAGAGGTAGGGGGTGTGACACCTCCGCAGTATTTT,CASSLEVGGVTPPQYF
TRBJ2-3,-,TRBV9,-,TGTGCCAGCAGCGGGGCGGGTGGCGGCTACACAGATACGCAGTATTTT,CASSGAGGGYTDTQYF
TRBJ1-6,-,TRBV7-2,many,TGTGCCAGCAGCTTAGTGCAGAATGGTTCACCCCTCCACTTT,CASSLVQNGSPLHF
TRBJ2-3,-,TRBV13,many,TGTGCCAGCAGCCCGAGGGAGGGGGGAACAGATACGCAGTATTTT,CASSPREGGTDTQYF